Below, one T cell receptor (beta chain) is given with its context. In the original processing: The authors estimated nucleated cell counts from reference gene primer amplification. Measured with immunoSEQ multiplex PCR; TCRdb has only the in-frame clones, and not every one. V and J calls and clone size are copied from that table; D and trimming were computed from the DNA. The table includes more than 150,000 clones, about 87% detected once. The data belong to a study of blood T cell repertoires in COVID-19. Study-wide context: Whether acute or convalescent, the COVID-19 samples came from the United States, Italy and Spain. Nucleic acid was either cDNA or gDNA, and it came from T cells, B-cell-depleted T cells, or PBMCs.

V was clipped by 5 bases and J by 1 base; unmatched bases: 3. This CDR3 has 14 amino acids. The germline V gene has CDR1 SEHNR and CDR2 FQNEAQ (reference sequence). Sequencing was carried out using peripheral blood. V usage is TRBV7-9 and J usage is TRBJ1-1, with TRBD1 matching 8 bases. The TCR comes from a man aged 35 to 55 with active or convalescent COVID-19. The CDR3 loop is CASSPQGGNTEAFF. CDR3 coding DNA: TGTGCCAGCAGCCCACAGGGGGGGAACACTGAAGCTTTCTTT. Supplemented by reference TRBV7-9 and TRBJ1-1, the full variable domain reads DTGVSQNPRHKITKRGQNVTFRCDPISEHNRLYWYRQTLGQGPEFLTYFQNEAQLEKSRLLSDRFSAERPKGSFSTLEIQRTEQGDSAMYLCASSPQGGNTEAFFGQGTRLTVV.